This T cell receptor (beta chain) was retrieved from a study of cytomegalovirus exposure and HLA in healthy donors. The CDR3 runs 12 residues. With 60 Vbeta and 13 Jbeta primers, the PCR was carried out. Assay: immunoSEQ multiplex PCR; the TCRdb copy retains only in-frame clones and omits some. The table includes about 95,000 clones, around 73% detected once. Source material: PBMCs. The clonotype comes from a woman aged 40 to 49 in good health and CMV-seropositive. V is TRBV1 and J is TRBJ2-5; the D call in the table, TRBD2, was not verified against the DNA. TRBV1 is an annotated pseudogene. The CDR3 is CTSSQERETQYF. The CDR3 nucleotides read TGCACCAGCAGCCAAGAGAGAGAGACCCAGTACTTC.